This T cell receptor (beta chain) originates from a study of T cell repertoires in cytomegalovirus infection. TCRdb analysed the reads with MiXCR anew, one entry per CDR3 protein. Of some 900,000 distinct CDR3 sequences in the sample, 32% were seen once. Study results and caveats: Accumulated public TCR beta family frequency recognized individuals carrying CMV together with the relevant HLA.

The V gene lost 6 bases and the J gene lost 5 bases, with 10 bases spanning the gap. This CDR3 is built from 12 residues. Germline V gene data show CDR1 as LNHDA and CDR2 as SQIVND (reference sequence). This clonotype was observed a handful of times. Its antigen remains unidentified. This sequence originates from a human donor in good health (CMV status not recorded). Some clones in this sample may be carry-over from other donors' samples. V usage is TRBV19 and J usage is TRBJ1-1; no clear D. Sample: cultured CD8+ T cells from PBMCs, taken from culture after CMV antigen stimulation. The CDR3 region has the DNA TGTGCCAGTAGGGCGGGAAAAACTGAAGCTTTCTTT. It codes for CASRAGKTEAFF.